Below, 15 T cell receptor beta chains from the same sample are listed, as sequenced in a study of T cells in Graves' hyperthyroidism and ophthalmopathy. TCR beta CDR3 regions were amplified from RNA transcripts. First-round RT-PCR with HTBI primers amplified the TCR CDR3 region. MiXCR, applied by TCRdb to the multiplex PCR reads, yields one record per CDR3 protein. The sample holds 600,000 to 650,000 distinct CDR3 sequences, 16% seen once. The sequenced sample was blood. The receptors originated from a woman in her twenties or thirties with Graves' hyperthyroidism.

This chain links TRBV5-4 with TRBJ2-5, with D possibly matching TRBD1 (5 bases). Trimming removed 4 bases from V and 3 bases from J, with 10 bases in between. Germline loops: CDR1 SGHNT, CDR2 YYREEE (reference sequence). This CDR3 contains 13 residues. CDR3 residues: CASSVRVKETQYF. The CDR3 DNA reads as TGTGCCAGCAGCGTCAGGGTAAAAGAGACCCAGTACTTC.

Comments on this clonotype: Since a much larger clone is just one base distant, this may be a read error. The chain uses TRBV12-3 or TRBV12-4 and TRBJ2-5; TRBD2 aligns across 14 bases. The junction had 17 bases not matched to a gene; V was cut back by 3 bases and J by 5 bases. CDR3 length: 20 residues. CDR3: CASSFIGKTSGRESVETQYF. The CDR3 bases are TGTGCCAGCAGTTTTATCGGGAAGACTAGCGGGAGGGAAAGTGTTGAGACCCAGTACTTC.

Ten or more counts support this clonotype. The CDR3 loop is CASSPSGLGRGPSYEQYF. As DNA, the CDR3 is TGTGCCAGCAGTCCCTCCGGACTCGGACGGGGTCCCTCCTACGAGCAGTACTTC. This chain joins TRBV27 and TRBJ2-7; possible D gene TRBD2, 5 bases. The ends were cut back, 5 bases at V and 0 bases at J, with 23 bases in the middle. There are 18 residues in the CDR3. Looked up from germline, CDR1 is MNHEY and CDR2 is SMNVEV (reference sequence).

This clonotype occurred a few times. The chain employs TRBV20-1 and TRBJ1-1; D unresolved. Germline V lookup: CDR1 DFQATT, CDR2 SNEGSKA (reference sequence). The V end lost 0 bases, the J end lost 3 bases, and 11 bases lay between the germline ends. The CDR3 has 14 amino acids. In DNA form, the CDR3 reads TGCAGTGCTAGAGATCTTGCAGGTTACACTGAAGCTTTCTTT. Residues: CSARDLAGYTEAFF.

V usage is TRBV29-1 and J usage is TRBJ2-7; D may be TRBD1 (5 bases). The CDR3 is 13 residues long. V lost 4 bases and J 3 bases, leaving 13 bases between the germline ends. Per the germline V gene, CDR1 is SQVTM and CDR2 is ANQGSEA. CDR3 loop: CSVAAGRIYEQYF. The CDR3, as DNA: TGCAGCGTTGCGGCAGGGCGAATCTACGAGCAGTACTTC.

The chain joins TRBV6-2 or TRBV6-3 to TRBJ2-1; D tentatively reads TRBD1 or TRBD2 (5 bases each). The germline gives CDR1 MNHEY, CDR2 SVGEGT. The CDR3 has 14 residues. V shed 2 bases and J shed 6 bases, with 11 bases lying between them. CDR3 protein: CASSYEGRGNEQFF. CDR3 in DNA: TGTGCCAGCAGTTACGAGGGACGGGGCAATGAGCAGTTCTTC.

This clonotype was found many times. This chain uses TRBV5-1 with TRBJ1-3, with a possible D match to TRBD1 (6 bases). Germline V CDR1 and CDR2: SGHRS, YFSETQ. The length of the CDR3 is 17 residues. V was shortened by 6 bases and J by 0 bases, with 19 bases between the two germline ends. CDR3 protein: CASTVGKGGSSGNTIYF. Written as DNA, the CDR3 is TGCGCCAGCACAGTGGGGAAAGGGGGAAGCTCTGGAAACACCATATATTTT.

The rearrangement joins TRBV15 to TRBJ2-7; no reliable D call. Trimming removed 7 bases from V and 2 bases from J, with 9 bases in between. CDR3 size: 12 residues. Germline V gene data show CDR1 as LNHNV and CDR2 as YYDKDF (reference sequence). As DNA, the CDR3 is TGTGCCACCAAAGGTCGAACCTACGAGCAGTACTTC. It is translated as CATKGRTYEQYF. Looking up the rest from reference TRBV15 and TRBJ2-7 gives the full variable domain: DAMVIQNPRYQVTQFGKPVTLSCSQTLNHNVMYWYQQKSSQAPKLLFHYYDKDFNNEADTPDNFQSRRPNTSFCFLDIRSPGLGDTAMYLCATKGRTYEQYFGPGTRLTVT.

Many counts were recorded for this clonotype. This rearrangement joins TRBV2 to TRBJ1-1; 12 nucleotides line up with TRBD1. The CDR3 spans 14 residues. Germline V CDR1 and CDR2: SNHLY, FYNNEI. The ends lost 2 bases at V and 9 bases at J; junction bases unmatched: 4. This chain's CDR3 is CASSERDRGPQAFF. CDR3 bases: TGTGCCAGCAGTGAAAGGGACAGGGGGCCCCAAGCTTTCTTT.

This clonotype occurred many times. CDR3 in DNA: TGTGCCAGCAGCTTGGGAGGAGGGCCTGAAGCTTTCTTT. Translating gives CASSLGGGPEAFF. This chain connects TRBV5-6 to TRBJ1-1; D remains unclear. CDR3 size: 13 residues. Germline lookup yields CDR1 SGHDT and CDR2 YYEEEE. Deletions cut 0 bases from V and 6 bases from J, with 9 bases between.

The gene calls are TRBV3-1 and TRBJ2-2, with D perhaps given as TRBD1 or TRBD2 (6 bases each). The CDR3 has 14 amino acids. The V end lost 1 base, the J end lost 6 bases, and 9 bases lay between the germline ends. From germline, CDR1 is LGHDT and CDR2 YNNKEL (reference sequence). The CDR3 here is CASSQVRGAGELFF. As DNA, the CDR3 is TGTGCCAGCAGCCAAGTTAGGGGGGCCGGGGAGCTGTTTTTT. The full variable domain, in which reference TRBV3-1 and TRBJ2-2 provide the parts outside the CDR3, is DTAVSQTPKYLVTQMGNDKSIKCEQNLGHDTMYWYKQDSKKFLKIMFSYNNKELIINETVPNRFSPKSPDKAHLNLHINSLELGDSAVYFCASSQVRGAGELFFGEGSRLTVL.

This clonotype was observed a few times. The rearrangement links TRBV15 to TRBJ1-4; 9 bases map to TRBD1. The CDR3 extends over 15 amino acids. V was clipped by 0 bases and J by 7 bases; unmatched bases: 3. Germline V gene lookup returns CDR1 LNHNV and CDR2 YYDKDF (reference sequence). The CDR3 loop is CATSRDWGQGEKLFF. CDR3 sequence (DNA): TGTGCCACCAGCAGAGATTGGGGACAGGGTGAAAAACTGTTTTTT.

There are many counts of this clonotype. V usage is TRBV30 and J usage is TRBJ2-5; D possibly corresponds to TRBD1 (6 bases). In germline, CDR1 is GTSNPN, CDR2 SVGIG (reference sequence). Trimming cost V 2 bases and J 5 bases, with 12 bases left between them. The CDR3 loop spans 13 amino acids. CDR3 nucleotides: TGTGCCTGGAGTTACAACCAGGGGGAGACCCAGTACTTC. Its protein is CAWSYNQGETQYF.

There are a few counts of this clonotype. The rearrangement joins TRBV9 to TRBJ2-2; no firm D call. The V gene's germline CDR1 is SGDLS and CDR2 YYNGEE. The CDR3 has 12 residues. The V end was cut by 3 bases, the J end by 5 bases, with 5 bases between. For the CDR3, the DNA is TGTGCCAGCAGCGGCGCTACCGGGGAGCTGTTTTTT. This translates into CASSGATGELFF.

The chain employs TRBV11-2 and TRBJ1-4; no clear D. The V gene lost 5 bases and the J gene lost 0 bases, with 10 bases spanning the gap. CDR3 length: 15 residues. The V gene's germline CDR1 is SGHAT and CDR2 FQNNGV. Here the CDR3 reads CASSAKTATNEKLFF. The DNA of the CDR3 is TGTGCCAGCAGCGCCAAAACAGCAACTAATGAAAAACTGTTTTTT.